The 15 T cell receptor beta chains below come from one sample, sequenced in a study of PD-1 blockade in classical Hodgkin lymphoma. Regarding time point: cycle 4 day 1 (C4D1), after more than five weeks of nivolumab. Patients all relapsed after autologous stem cell transplantation, and there was variation in brentuximab vedotin exposure. Magnetic negative selection, applied to thawed PBMCs, was used to isolate the CD8+ T cells. Profiled with immunoSEQ multiplex PCR; TCRdb holds only in-frame clones, not every one. This sample has approximately 3,000 clones; roughly four fifths occur once, and the top ten carry 25% to 30%. Specimen: CD8+ T cells from blood, collected before the fourth cycle of nivolumab. Every receptor here comes from a human donor with classical Hodgkin lymphoma.

This rearrangement joins TRBV5-4 to TRBJ1-2; D gene unclear. V was pared by 0 bases and J by 4 bases, with 10 bases between. This CDR3 has 14 residues. Germline V gene lookup returns CDR1 SGHNT and CDR2 YYREEE (reference sequence). The CDR3 bases are TGTGCCAGCAGCTTGGGTGAGGCCCCCTATGGCTACACCTTC. It is translated as CASSLGEAPYGYTF.

The chain recombines TRBV9 with TRBJ2-1, with TRBD2 as a possible D gene (6 bases). Germline CDR1 SGDLS, CDR2 YYNGEE. The CDR3 sequence is 15 residues long. Trimming removed 4 bases from V and 6 bases from J, with 17 bases in between. The chain's CDR3 is CASSPLGDSGNEQFF. The DNA for the CDR3 is TGTGCCAGCAGCCCCCTCGGGGACTCGGGCAATGAGCAGTTCTTC.

The rearrangement uses TRBV30 and TRBJ2-3; 13 bases fit TRBD2. The CDR3 covers 15 residues. CDR1 and CDR2 from the germline V gene are GTSNPN and SVGIG (reference sequence). Trimming cost V 5 bases and J 0 bases; bases outside gene matches: 2. The CDR3 region has the DNA TGTGCCTGGGGGACTAGCGGGGCTAGCACAGATACGCAGTATTTT. Its protein is CAWGTSGASTDTQYF.

The table lists this clone with a count of one. This chain joins TRBV4-1 and TRBJ2-7; no firm D call. This CDR3 region has 14 residues. The V gene lost 4 bases and the J gene lost 1 base, with 11 bases spanning the gap. Per germline, CDR1 MGHRA and CDR2 YSYEKL. The CDR3 DNA reads TGCGCCAGCAGCCTAGAACTTCTTTCCTACGAGCAGTACTTC. It codes for CASSLELLSYEQYF.

The chain combines TRBV2 with TRBJ1-1, with D possibly matching TRBD1 (6 bases). V was pared by 6 bases and J by 10 bases, with 21 bases between. Germline V lookup: CDR1 SNHLY, CDR2 FYNNEI. The CDR3 runs to 14 residues. Here the CDR3 DNA reads TGTGCCAGCAGCCAGGGACGTGGGACACTGGGAGCTTTCTTT. Translation gives CASSQGRGTLGAFF. Based on the CDR3 plus reference TRBV2 and TRBJ1-1, the full variable domain is EPEVTQTPSHQVTQMGQEVILRCVPISNHLYFYWYRQILGQKVEFLVSFYNNEISEKSEIFDDQFSVERPDGSNFTLKIRSTKLEDSAMYFCASSQGRGTLGAFFGQGTRLTVV.

This clone was seen only a few times. The V call is TRBV7-9, the J call TRBJ1-2; 11 bases are a match to TRBD1. V lost 5 bases to trimming and J lost 7 bases; unmatched junction nucleotides: 9. Germline-derived CDR1 and CDR2 are SEHNR and FQNEAQ (reference sequence). The CDR3 sequence is 15 residues long. This chain's CDR3 is CASSNRDRGYSGYTF. The CDR3 DNA is TGTGCCAGCAGCAACCGGGACAGGGGGTACAGTGGCTACACCTTC.

This rearrangement joins TRBV6-6 to TRBJ2-1; 10 positions agree with TRBD2. From germline, CDR1 is MNHNY and CDR2 SVGAGI (reference sequence). This CDR3 contains 16 residues. The V and J ends lost 4 bases and 0 bases, in that order; junction bases with no gene match: 3. CDR3 region: CASSSSGRSSYNEQFF. CDR3 DNA: TGTGCCAGCAGTTCTAGCGGGAGAAGCTCCTACAATGAGCAGTTCTTC.

V and J are TRBV6-5 and TRBJ2-1; TRBD2 agrees at 7 bases. Trimming took 6 bases from V and 0 from J; bases not matched to a gene: 5. There are 15 residues in the CDR3. Germline V gives CDR1 MNHEY, CDR2 SVGAGI. DNA of the CDR3: TGTGCCAGCAGCCTACGGGACTACTCCTACAATGAGCAGTTCTTC. Residues: CASSLRDYSYNEQFF.

This rearrangement joins TRBV5-4 to TRBJ2-3, with 7 bases that match TRBD1. Unmatched junction bases numbered 6, after V lost 5 bases and J lost 0 bases. From germline, CDR1 is SGHNT and CDR2 YYREEE (reference sequence). This CDR3 region has 15 residues. CDR3 amino acids: CASSPGTVSTDTQYF. CDR3 DNA: TGTGCCAGCAGTCCCGGGACAGTTAGCACAGATACGCAGTATTTT.

This clone was picked up a small number of times. The chain is built from TRBV27 and TRBJ1-2; possible D gene TRBD1, 6 bases. V lost 3 bases, J lost 8 bases, and 13 bases lay in between. CDR1 is MNHEY and CDR2 is SMNVEV in the germline V gene (reference sequence). This CDR3 is built from 13 residues. The CDR3 is CASSFAGAAGYTF. In DNA form, the CDR3 reads TGTGCCAGCAGTTTTGCAGGGGCGGCCGGCTACACCTTC.

This clone was seen a single time. The CDR3, as DNA: TGTGCCAGCAGTGAACCGGGACTAGCGGGGGATAGCACAGATACGCAGTATTTT. Amino acids: CASSEPGLAGDSTDTQYF. This sequence joins TRBV2 and TRBJ2-3; 14 nucleotides agree with TRBD2. V shed 2 bases, J shed 0 bases, and the junction held 4 bases outside the gene matches. The CDR3 loop spans 18 amino acids. Germline assignment: CDR1 SNHLY and CDR2 FYNNEI.

V is TRBV4-1 and J is TRBJ2-2; TRBD1 agrees at 8 bases. This CDR3 comprises 19 residues. V shed 0 bases, J shed 1 base, and the junction held 10 bases outside the gene matches. CDR1 and CDR2 (germline): MGHRA, YSYEKL. The CDR3 loop reads CASSQDTIPGTGNTGELFF. As DNA, the CDR3 is TGCGCCAGCAGCCAAGATACTATTCCCGGGACAGGGAACACCGGGGAGCTGTTTTTT.

CDR3 DNA: TGTGCCAGCAGCTGGTGGGACAGGGACTACGAGCAGTACTTC. Its translation is CASSWWDRDYEQYF. The chain uses TRBV11-2 and TRBJ2-7; TRBD1 agrees at 9 bases. CDR1 is SGHAT, CDR2 FQNNGV, per germline. The junction had 4 bases not matched to a gene; V was cut back by 4 bases and J by 3 bases. The length of the CDR3 is 14 residues.

The V call is TRBV4-1, the J call TRBJ1-1, with D hard to call. CDR1 is MGHRA, CDR2 YSYEKL, per germline. CDR3 length equals 13 residues. V lost 1 base, J lost 5 bases, and 8 bases lay in between. CDR3 amino acids: CASSQVGVTEAFF. The DNA of the CDR3 is TGCGCCAGCAGCCAAGTTGGGGTGACTGAAGCTTTCTTT.

J is TRBJ2-7 and V is TRBV29-1; TRBD2 matches at 11 bases. This CDR3 comprises 13 residues. V lost 3 bases, J lost 2 bases, and 0 bases stayed unmatched. The V gene's germline CDR1 is SQVTM and CDR2 ANQGSEA. The CDR3 DNA reads TGCAGCGTTGAGACTAGCGGGGCCTACGAGCAGTACTTC. Protein product: CSVETSGAYEQYF.